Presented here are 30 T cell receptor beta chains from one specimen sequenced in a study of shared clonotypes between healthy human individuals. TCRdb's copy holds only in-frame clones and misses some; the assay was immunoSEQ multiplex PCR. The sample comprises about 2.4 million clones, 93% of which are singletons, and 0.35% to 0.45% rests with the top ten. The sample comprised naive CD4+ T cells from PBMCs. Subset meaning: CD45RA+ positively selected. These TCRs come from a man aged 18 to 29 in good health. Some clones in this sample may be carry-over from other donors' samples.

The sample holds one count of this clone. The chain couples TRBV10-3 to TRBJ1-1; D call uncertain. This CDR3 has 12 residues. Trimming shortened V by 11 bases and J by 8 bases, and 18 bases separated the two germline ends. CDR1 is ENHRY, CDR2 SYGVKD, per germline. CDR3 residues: CASSGDAQEAFF. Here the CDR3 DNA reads TGTGCCTCAAGCGGAGACGCACAGGAAGCTTTCTTT.

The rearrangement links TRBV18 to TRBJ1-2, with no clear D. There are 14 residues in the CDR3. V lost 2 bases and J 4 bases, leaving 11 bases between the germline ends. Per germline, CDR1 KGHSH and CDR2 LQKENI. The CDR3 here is CASSPEGLGYGYTF. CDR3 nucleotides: TGTGCCAGCTCACCAGAGGGTTTGGGCTATGGCTACACCTTC.

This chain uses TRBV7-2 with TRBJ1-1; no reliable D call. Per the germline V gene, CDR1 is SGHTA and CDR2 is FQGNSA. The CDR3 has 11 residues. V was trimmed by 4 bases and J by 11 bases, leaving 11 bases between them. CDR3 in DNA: TGTGCCAGCAGCTATGGAGCCGCTGCTTTCTTT. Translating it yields CASSYGAAAFF.

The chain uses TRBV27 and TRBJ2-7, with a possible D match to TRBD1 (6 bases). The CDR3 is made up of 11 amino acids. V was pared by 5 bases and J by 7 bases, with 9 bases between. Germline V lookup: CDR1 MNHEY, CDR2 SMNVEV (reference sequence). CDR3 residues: CASSARGEQYF. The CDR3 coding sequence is TGTGCCAGCAGTGCGAGGGGGGAGCAGTACTTC.

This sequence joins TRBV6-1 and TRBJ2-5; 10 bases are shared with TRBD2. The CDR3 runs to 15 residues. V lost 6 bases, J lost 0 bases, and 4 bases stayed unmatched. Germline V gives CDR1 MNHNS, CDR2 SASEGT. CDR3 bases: TGTGCCAGCAGGGGGACTAGCGCCTACCAAGAGACCCAGTACTTC. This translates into CASRGTSAYQETQYF.

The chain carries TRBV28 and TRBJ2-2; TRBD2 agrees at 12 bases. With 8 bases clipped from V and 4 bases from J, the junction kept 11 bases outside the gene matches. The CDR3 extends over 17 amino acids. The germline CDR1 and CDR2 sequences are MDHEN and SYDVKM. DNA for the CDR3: TGTGCCAGCGGGGCTGAACTAGCGGGAGGTCTCACCGGGGAGCTGTTTTTT. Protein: CASGAELAGGLTGELFF.

The CDR3, as DNA: TGTGCCAGCAGTTTAAGGGGTTTAAGCTCACCCCTCCACTTT. It translates to CASSLRGLSSPLHF. The gene calls are TRBV27 and TRBJ1-6, with a tentative D call TRBD1 (5 bases). V lost 2 bases and J 10 bases, leaving 12 bases between the germline ends. Per germline, CDR1 MNHEY and CDR2 SMNVEV (reference sequence). The CDR3 runs 14 residues.

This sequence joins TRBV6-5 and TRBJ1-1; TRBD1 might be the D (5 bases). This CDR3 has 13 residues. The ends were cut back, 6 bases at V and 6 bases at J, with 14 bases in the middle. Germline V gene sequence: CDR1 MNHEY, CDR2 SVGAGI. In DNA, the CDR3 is TGTGCCAGCAGACAAGGGACCGGGGCTGAAGCTTTCTTT. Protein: CASRQGTGAEAFF.

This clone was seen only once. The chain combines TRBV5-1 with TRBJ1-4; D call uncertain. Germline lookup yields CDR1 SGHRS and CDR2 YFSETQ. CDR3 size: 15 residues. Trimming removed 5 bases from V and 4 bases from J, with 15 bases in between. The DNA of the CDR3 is TGCGCCAGCAGGAATGGATGGCAGATTAATGAAAAACTGTTTTTT. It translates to CASRNGWQINEKLFF.

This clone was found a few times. The CDR3 is CASSQAPQGPNEKLFF. Here the CDR3 DNA reads TGTGCCAGCAGCCAAGCCCCACAGGGGCCTAATGAAAAACTGTTTTTT. The chain employs TRBV4-2 and TRBJ1-4, with 7 nucleotides matching TRBD1. The CDR3 loop spans 16 amino acids. Per the germline V gene, CDR1 is LGHNA and CDR2 is YNFKEQ. V was clipped by 1 base and J by 3 bases; unmatched bases: 5.

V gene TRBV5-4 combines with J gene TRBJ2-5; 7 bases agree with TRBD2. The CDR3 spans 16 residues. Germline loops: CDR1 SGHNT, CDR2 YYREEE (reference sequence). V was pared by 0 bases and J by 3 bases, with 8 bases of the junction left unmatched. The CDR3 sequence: CASSLGRGGPEETQYF. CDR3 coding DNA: TGTGCCAGCAGCTTGGGTCGCGGGGGACCCGAAGAGACCCAGTACTTC.

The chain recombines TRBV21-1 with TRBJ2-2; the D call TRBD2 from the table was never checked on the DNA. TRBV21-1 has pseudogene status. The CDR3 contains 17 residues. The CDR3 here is CASTATTSGNHTGELFF. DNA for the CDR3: TGTGCCAGCACCGCCACGACTAGCGGGAACCACACCGGGGAGCTGTTTTTT.

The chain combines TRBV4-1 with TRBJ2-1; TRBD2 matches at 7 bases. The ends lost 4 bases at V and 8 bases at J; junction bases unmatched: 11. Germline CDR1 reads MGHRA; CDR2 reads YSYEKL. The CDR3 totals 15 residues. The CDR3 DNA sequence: TGCGCCAGCAGCCCGGGACTAACCTCATCGTATGAGCAGTTCTTC. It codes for CASSPGLTSSYEQFF.

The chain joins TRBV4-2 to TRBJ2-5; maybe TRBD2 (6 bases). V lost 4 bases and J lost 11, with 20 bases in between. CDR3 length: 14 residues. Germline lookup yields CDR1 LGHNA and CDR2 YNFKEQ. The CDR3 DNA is TGTGCCAGCAGCCTCCGGGAGACAGCGTATGAGCAGTACTTC. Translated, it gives CASSLRETAYEQYF.

The CDR3 is CASSSQGSEQFF. CDR3 coding DNA: TGTGCCAGCAGCTCACAGGGAAGTGAGCAGTTCTTC. The chain joins TRBV11-2 to TRBJ2-1, with D tentatively TRBD1 (6 bases). V lost 4 bases and J lost 9, with 10 bases in between. CDR1 and CDR2 from the germline V gene are SGHAT and FQNNGV. The CDR3 consists of 12 residues.

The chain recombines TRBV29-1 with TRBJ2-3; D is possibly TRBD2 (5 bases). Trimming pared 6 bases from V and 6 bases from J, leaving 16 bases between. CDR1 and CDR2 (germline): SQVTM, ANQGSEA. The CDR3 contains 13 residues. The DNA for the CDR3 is TGCAGCGTAAAAGCGGTACTTATTGATACGCAGTATTTT. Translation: CSVKAVLIDTQYF.

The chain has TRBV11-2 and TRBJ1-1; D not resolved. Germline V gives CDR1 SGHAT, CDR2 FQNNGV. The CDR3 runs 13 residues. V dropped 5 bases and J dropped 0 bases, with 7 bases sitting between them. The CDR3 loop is CASSRSLNTEAFF. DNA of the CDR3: TGTGCCAGCAGCAGATCATTGAACACTGAAGCTTTCTTT. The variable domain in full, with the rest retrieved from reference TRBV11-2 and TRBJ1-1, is EAGVAQSPRYKIIEKRQSVAFWCNPISGHATLYWYQQILGQGPKLLIQFQNNGVVDDSQLPKDRFSAERLKGVDSTLKIQPAKLEDSAVYLCASSRSLNTEAFFGQGTRLTVV.

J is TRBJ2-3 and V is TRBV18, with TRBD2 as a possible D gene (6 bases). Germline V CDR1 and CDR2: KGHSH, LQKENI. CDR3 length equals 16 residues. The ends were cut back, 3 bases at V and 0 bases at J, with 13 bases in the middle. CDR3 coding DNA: TGTGCCAGCTCACCGGCCACGGGAGTGAGCACAGATACGCAGTATTTT. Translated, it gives CASSPATGVSTDTQYF.

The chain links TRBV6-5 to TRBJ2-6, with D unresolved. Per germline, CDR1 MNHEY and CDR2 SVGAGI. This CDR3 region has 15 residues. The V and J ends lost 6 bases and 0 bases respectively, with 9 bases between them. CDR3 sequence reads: CASRSPISGANVLTF. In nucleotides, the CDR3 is TGTGCCAGCAGGTCCCCGATCTCTGGGGCCAACGTCCTGACTTTC.

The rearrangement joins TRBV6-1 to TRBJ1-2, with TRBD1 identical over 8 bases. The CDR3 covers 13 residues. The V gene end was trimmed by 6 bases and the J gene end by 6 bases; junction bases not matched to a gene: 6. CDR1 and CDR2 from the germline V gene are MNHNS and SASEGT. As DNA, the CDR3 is TGTGCCAGCAGCCTGACAGGGGTTGATGGCTACACCTTC. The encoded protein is CASSLTGVDGYTF.

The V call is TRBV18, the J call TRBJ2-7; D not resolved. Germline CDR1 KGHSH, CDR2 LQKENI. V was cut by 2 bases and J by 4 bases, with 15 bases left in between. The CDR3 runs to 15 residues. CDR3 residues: CASSPGNGGQYEQYF. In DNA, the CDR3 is TGTGCCAGCTCACCAGGTAATGGCGGTCAATACGAGCAGTACTTC.

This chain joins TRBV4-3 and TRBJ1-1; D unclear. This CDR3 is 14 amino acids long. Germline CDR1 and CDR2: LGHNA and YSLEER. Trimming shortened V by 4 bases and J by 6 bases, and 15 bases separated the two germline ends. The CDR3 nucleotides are TGCGCCAGCAGCCCAACCGTCCGCGGGGCTGAAGCTTTCTTT. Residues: CASSPTVRGAEAFF.

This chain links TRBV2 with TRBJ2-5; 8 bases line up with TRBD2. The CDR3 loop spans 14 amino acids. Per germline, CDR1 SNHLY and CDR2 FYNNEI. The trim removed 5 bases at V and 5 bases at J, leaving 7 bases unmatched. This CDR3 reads CASSQQTSVETQYF. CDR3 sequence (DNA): TGTGCCAGCAGTCAACAGACTAGCGTGGAGACCCAGTACTTC. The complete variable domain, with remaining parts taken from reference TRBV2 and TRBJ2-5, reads EPEVTQTPSHQVTQMGQEVILRCVPISNHLYFYWYRQILGQKVEFLVSFYNNEISEKSEIFDDQFSVERPDGSNFTLKIRSTKLEDSAMYFCASSQQTSVETQYFGPGTRLLVL.

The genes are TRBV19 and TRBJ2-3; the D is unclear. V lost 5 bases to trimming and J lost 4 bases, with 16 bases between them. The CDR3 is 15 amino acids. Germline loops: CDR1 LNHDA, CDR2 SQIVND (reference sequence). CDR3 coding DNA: TGTGCCAGTAGTTACCTGGTTTCAGAAGCAGATACGCAGTATTTT. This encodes CASSYLVSEADTQYF. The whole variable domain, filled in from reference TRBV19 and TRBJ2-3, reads DGGITQSPKYLFRKEGQNVTLSCEQNLNHDAMYWYRQDPGQGLRLIYYSQIVNDFQKGDIAEGYSVSREKKESFPLTVTSAQKNPTAFYLCASSYLVSEADTQYFGPGTRLTVL.

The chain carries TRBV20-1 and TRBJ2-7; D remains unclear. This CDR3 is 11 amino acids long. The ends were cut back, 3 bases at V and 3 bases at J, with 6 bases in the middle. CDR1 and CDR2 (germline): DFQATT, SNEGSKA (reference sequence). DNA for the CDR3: TGCAGTGCTAGCTGGGTCTACGAGCAGTACTTC. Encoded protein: CSASWVYEQYF.

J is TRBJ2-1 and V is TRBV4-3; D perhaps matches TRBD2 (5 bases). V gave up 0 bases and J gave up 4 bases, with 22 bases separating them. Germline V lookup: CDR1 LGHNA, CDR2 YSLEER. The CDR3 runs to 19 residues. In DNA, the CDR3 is TGCGCCAGCAGCCAAGATTTAGGCCTAGCCCTCCTGCCTTACAATGAGCAGTTCTTC. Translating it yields CASSQDLGLALLPYNEQFF.

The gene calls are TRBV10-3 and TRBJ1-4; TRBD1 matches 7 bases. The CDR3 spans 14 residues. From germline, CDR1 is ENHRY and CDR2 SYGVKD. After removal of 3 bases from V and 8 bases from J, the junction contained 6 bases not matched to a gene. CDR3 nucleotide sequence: TGTGCCATCAGTGACCAGACAGGGAAGGAAAAACTGTTTTTT. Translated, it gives CAISDQTGKEKLFF.

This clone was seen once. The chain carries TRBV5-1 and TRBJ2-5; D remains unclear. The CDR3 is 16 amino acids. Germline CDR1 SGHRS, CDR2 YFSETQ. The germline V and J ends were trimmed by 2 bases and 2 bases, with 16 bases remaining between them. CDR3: CASSLGLYTAQETQYF. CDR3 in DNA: TGCGCCAGCAGCTTAGGTTTATATACAGCTCAAGAGACCCAGTACTTC.

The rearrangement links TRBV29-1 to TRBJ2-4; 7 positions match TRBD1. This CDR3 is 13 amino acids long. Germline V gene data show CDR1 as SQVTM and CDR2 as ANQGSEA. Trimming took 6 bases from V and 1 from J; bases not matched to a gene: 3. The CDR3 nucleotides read TGCAGCGTAGTGGACAGGGCCAAAAACATTCAGTACTTC. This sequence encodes CSVVDRAKNIQYF.

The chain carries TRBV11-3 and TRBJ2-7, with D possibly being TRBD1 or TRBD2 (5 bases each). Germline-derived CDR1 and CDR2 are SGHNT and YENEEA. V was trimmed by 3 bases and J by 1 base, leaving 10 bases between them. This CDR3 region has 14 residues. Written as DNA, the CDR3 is TGTGCCAGCAGCTTCGGGACGGCTTCCTACGAGCAGTACTTC. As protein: CASSFGTASYEQYF.